Below, 3 T cell receptor beta chains from the same sample are listed, as sequenced in a study of PD-1 blockade in classical Hodgkin lymphoma. Each patient experienced a relapse that followed autologous stem cell transplantation, and brentuximab vedotin exposure varied. Here immunoSEQ multiplex PCR was the method, and the copy in TCRdb shows in-frame clones only, minus some. The data show about 46,000 clones, with about three quarters seen just once and about 11% held by the top ten. Specimen: peripheral blood mononuclear cells (PBMCs), collected at baseline. The origin of the receptors is a human donor with classical Hodgkin lymphoma.

The chain is built from TRBV6-1 and TRBJ2-7; 8 bases map to TRBD2. CDR3 length: 15 amino acids. From germline, CDR1 is MNHNS and CDR2 SASEGT. V trimming: 1 base; J trimming: 7 bases; junction bases outside the gene matches: 9. CDR3 in amino acids: CASSEVGLATGEQYF. CDR3 coding DNA: TGTGCCAGCAGTGAAGTTGGACTAGCAACGGGGGAGCAGTACTTC.

The chain uses TRBV27 and TRBJ2-1; 9 bases align to TRBD2. The CDR3 is made up of 14 amino acids. J was trimmed by 8 bases and V by 2 bases; bases with no gene match: 4. Germline lookup yields CDR1 MNHEY and CDR2 SMNVEV (reference sequence). This CDR3 is CASSLVGLAYEQFF. Written as DNA, the CDR3 is TGTGCCAGCAGTTTAGTAGGACTAGCGTATGAGCAGTTCTTC.

CDR3 bases: TGCGCCAGCAGCCAGCTGACAGGGGTCTATGGCTACACCTTC. Translating gives CASSQLTGVYGYTF. This rearrangement joins TRBV5-1 to TRBJ1-2, with 8 bases identical to TRBD1. Germline values: CDR1 SGHRS, CDR2 YFSETQ. Trimming took 4 bases from V and 4 from J; bases not matched to a gene: 6. The CDR3 runs to 14 residues.